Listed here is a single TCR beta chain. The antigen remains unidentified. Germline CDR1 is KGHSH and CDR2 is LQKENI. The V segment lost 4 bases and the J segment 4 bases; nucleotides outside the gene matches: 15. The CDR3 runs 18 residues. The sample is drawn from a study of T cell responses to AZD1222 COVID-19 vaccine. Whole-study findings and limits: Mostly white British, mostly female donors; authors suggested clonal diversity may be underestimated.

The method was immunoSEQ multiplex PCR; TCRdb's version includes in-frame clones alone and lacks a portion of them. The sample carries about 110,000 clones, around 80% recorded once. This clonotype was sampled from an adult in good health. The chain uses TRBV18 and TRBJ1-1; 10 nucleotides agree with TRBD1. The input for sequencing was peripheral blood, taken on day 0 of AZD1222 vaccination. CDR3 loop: CASSLFQIDRGQSTEAFF. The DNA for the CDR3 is TGTGCCAGCTCACTCTTTCAAATCGACAGGGGGCAAAGCACTGAAGCTTTCTTT.